The 21 T cell receptor beta chains below were found in one sample sequenced in a study of sequential checkpoint blockade in melanoma. Treatment noted: randomized to nivolumab then ipilimumab (arm A) or the reverse (arm B). Sequencing was performed with immunoSEQ multiplex PCR; in TCRdb, only in-frame clones are kept and a portion is missing. The table has 9,500 to 15,000 clones, approximately 80% seen once; the top ten hold approximately 7.8%. Sequences were derived from CD8+ T cells sorted from blood (inferred from file names), sampled from a patient given nivolumab and ipilimumab in sequence. All receptors come from a human donor with melanoma.

The chain couples TRBV11-3 to TRBJ1-5; tentatively, D is TRBD1 (6 bases). Looked up from germline, CDR1 is SGHNT and CDR2 is YENEEA. The V end lost 0 bases, the J end lost 2 bases, and 17 bases lay between the germline ends. There are 18 residues in the CDR3. CDR3: CASSLDIARGRCNQPQHF. The DNA for the CDR3 is TGTGCCAGCAGCTTAGATATAGCCAGGGGAAGGTGCAATCAGCCCCAGCATTTT.

The chain has TRBV6-5 and TRBJ2-7, with no clear D. Germline lookup yields CDR1 MNHEY and CDR2 SVGAGI. Deletions cut 0 bases from V and 3 bases from J, with 9 bases between. The CDR3 contains 14 residues. The CDR3 here is CASSYSSQYYEQYF. The CDR3 coding sequence is TGTGCCAGCAGTTACTCGTCCCAGTACTACGAGCAGTACTTC.

This clone was counted between two and nine times. This chain uses TRBV7-9 with TRBJ2-7; 7 nucleotides line up with TRBD1. Germline assignment: CDR1 SEHNR and CDR2 FQNEAQ (reference sequence). This CDR3 comprises 12 residues. The V gene end was trimmed by 5 bases and the J gene end by 7 bases; junction bases not matched to a gene: 5. This chain's CDR3 is CASSDTGDEQYF. Here the CDR3 DNA reads TGTGCCAGCAGCGACACAGGGGATGAGCAGTACTTC.

The chain joins TRBV27 to TRBJ2-7; TRBD1 matches 11 bases. CDR3 length: 15 residues. CDR1 and CDR2 (germline): MNHEY, SMNVEV (reference sequence). V shed 5 bases, J shed 1 base, and the junction held 4 bases outside the gene matches. The CDR3 DNA sequence: TGTGCCAGCAGTACGGGGACAGGGGGTTCCTACGAGCAGTACTTC. It codes for CASSTGTGGSYEQYF.

J is TRBJ2-5 and V is TRBV5-4, with D possibly being TRBD2 (6 bases). Trimming took 2 bases from V and 3 from J, leaving 8 bases between them. This CDR3 is built from 13 residues. CDR1 is SGHNT and CDR2 is YYREEE in the germline V gene (reference sequence). Here the CDR3 DNA reads TGTGCCAGCAGCTTTGGCGGGGAAGAGACCCAGTACTTC. Protein sequence: CASSFGGEETQYF.

J is TRBJ2-6 and V is TRBV15, with TRBD2 matching over 7 bases. The CDR3 totals 15 residues. V gave up 5 bases and J gave up 0 bases; unmatched junction bases: 1. Per the germline V gene, CDR1 is LNHNV and CDR2 is YYDKDF (reference sequence). DNA of the CDR3: TGTGCCACCAGCTCGGGGGGCTCTGGGGCCAACGTCCTGACTTTC. It encodes CATSSGGSGANVLTF.

The chain has TRBV27 and TRBJ2-7, with 7 positions matching TRBD2. This CDR3 spans 14 amino acids. Per germline, CDR1 MNHEY and CDR2 SMNVEV (reference sequence). The V segment lost 5 bases and the J segment 0 bases; nucleotides outside the gene matches: 4. CDR3 amino acids: CASSPVAGSYEQYF. CDR3 nucleotide sequence: TGTGCCAGCAGTCCCGTAGCGGGCTCCTACGAGCAGTACTTC.

The rearrangement uses TRBV2 and TRBJ1-1, with D uncertain. V was trimmed by 7 bases and J by 4 bases, leaving 7 bases between them. The CDR3 runs to 11 residues. Germline V gives CDR1 SNHLY, CDR2 FYNNEI. CDR3 sequence (DNA): TGTGCCAGCAAAGACTTCACTGAAGCTTTCTTT. Translation gives CASKDFTEAFF.

The chain employs TRBV19 and TRBJ2-2; D possibly corresponds to TRBD1 (6 bases). The CDR3 spans 16 residues. Germline lookup yields CDR1 LNHDA and CDR2 SQIVND (reference sequence). With 3 bases removed from V and 0 bases from J, the gap between germline ends came to 11 bases. The CDR3 region has the DNA TGTGCCAGTAGTATTTATGCAGGGGCGAACACCGGGGAGCTGTTTTTT. Its translation: CASSIYAGANTGELFF.

V is TRBV27 and J is TRBJ2-1; 11 nucleotides line up with TRBD1. CDR3 length: 16 amino acids. In germline, CDR1 is MNHEY, CDR2 SMNVEV (reference sequence). The V and J ends lost 2 bases and 3 bases, in that order; junction bases with no gene match: 3. CDR3 in DNA: TGTGCCAGCAGTTTAATCGGGACAGGGGGCTACAATGAGCAGTTCTTC. This translates into CASSLIGTGGYNEQFF.

V gene TRBV19 combines with J gene TRBJ2-1, with 14 positions matching TRBD2. With V trimmed by 1 base and J by 9 bases, 5 bases remained unmatched. Germline values: CDR1 LNHDA, CDR2 SQIVND (reference sequence). The CDR3 spans 16 residues. The CDR3 spells CASSIGGTSGSGEQFF. CDR3 DNA: TGTGCCAGTAGTATAGGCGGGACTAGCGGGAGCGGTGAGCAGTTCTTC.

The rearrangement links TRBV6-5 to TRBJ2-4; a possible D gene is TRBD1 (6 bases). V lost 6 bases, J lost 10 bases, and 16 bases lay in between. This CDR3 spans 13 amino acids. Germline CDR1 reads MNHEY; CDR2 reads SVGAGI. The CDR3 DNA is TGTGCCAGCAGGGAGGACAGTCACCCTATTCAGTACTTC. This gives the protein CASREDSHPIQYF.

V usage is TRBV6-1 and J usage is TRBJ2-7, with D tentatively TRBD2 (7 bases). Germline loops: CDR1 MNHNS, CDR2 SASEGT. The CDR3 length is 14 residues. With 6 bases removed from V and 1 base from J, the gap between germline ends came to 13 bases. CDR3: CASSWGGASYEQYF. CDR3 bases: TGTGCCAGCAGCTGGGGGGGGGCGTCCTACGAGCAGTACTTC.

In its sample, this clone was seen a few times. The chain couples TRBV29-1 to TRBJ2-3, with TRBD1 matching over 9 bases. CDR1 and CDR2 (germline): SQVTM, ANQGSEA. The length of the CDR3 is 14 residues. The ends lost 5 bases at V and 4 bases at J; junction bases unmatched: 7. The CDR3 here is CSVPQGAGSDTQYF. The CDR3 nucleotides read TGCAGCGTTCCACAGGGGGCAGGTTCAGATACGCAGTATTTT.

The chain recombines TRBV6-5 with TRBJ2-3; the match to TRBD1 covers 7 bases. J lost 4 bases, V lost 0 bases, and 4 bases had no gene match. The length of the CDR3 is 15 residues. Germline loops: CDR1 MNHEY, CDR2 SVGAGI. CDR3 protein: CASSYSGRGSDTQYF. The DNA for the CDR3 is TGTGCCAGCAGTTACTCAGGCAGGGGGTCAGATACGCAGTATTTT.

The genes are TRBV28 and TRBJ2-2; tentative D call: TRBD2 (6 bases). Between the trimmed V and J ends, which lost 8 bases and 6 bases, there was a span of 19 bases. The CDR3 is made up of 15 amino acids. Germline V gene data show CDR1 as MDHEN and CDR2 as SYDVKM. For the CDR3, the DNA is TGTGCCAGCGGTAATCTGGCGGGGCCCGCCGGGGAGCTGTTTTTT. It codes for CASGNLAGPAGELFF.

The chain links TRBV6-5 to TRBJ2-7, with a weak D call TRBD2 (5 bases). The V end was cut by 0 bases, the J end by 4 bases, with 13 bases between. Germline V gives CDR1 MNHEY, CDR2 SVGAGI. This CDR3 comprises 15 residues. CDR3 DNA sequence: TGTGCCAGCAGTTACTCGGCTAGCAAGGTTTACGAGCAGTACTTC. This codes for CASSYSASKVYEQYF.

The chain links TRBV9 to TRBJ1-2, with 11 bases matching TRBD1. Germline CDR1 SGDLS, CDR2 YYNGEE. This CDR3 is 15 amino acids long. The junction had 8 bases not matched to a gene; V was cut back by 3 bases and J by 7 bases. The CDR3 is CASSAHAGQGVGYTF. CDR3 nucleotides: TGTGCCAGCAGCGCCCACGCGGGACAGGGGGTTGGCTACACCTTC.

The chain links TRBV6-6 to TRBJ1-1, with 9 bases that match TRBD1. The germline CDR1 and CDR2 sequences are MNHNY and SVGAGI (reference sequence). V gave up 6 bases and J gave up 0 bases; unmatched junction bases: 8. This CDR3 has 16 amino acids. CDR3 sequence reads: CASRPRTGVLNTEAFF. The CDR3, as DNA: TGTGCCAGCAGACCACGGACAGGGGTTTTGAACACTGAAGCTTTCTTT.

The chain has TRBV7-9 and TRBJ1-2, with 8 positions matching TRBD1. V was pared by 6 bases and J by 0 bases, with 6 bases of the junction left unmatched. The CDR3 has 15 amino acids. CDR1 and CDR2 from the germline V gene are SEHNR and FQNEAQ (reference sequence). The CDR3 DNA follows: TGTGCCAGCAGGCCGGGACAGGAGACTAACTATGGCTACACCTTC. This gives the protein CASRPGQETNYGYTF. Variable domain in full (rest from reference TRBV7-9 and TRBJ1-2): DTGVSQNPRHKITKRGQNVTFRCDPISEHNRLYWYRQTLGQGPEFLTYFQNEAQLEKSRLLSDRFSAERPKGSFSTLEIQRTEQGDSAMYLCASRPGQETNYGYTFGSGTRLTVV.

The chain uses TRBV27 and TRBJ2-1; no definite D call. Germline V lookup: CDR1 MNHEY, CDR2 SMNVEV (reference sequence). The CDR3 is 15 residues long. V was clipped by 5 bases and J by 2 bases, with 13 bases between them. Here the CDR3 DNA reads TGTGCCAGCAGTGCGATCTCGGGTCCCTACAATGAGCAGTTCTTC. Protein sequence: CASSAISGPYNEQFF.